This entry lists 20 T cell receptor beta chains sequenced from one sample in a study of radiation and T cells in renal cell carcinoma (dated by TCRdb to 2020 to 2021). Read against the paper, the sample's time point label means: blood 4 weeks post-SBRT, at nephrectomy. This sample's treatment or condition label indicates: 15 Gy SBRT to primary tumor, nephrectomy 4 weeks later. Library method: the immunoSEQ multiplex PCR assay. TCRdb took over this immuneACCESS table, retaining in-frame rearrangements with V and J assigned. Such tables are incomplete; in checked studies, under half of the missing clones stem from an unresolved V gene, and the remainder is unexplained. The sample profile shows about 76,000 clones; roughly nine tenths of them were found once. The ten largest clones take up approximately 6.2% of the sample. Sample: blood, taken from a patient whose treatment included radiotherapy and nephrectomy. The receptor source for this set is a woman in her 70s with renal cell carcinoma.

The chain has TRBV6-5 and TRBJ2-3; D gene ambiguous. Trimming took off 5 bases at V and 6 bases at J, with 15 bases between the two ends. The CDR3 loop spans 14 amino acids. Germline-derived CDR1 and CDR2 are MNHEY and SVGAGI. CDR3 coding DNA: TGTGCCAGCAGTCCCTACCGAGACGGGGATACGCAGTATTTT. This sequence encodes CASSPYRDGDTQYF.

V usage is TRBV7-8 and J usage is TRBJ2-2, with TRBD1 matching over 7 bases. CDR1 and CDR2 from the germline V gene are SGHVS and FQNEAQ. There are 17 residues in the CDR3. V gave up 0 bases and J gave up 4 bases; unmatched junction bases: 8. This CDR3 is CASSLARNRGITGELFF. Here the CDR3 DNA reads TGTGCCAGCAGCTTAGCTCGAAACAGGGGTATCACCGGGGAGCTGTTTTTT.

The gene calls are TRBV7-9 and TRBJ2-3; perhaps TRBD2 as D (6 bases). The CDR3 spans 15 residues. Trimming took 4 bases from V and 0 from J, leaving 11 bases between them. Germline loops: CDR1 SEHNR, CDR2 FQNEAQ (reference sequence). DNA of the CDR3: TGTGCCAGCAGCTCTACCGGGACTAGCACAGATACGCAGTATTTT. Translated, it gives CASSSTGTSTDTQYF.

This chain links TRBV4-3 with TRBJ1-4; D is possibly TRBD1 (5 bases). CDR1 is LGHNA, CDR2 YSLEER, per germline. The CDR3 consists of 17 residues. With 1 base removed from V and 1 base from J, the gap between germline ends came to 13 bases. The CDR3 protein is CASSQGPRERTNEKLFF. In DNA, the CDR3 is TGCGCCAGCAGCCAAGGTCCCAGGGAAAGAACTAATGAAAAACTGTTTTTT.

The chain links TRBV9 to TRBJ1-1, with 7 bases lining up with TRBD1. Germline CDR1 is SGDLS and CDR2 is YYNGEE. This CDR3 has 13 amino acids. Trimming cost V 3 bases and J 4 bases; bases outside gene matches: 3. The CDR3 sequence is CASSGGQTTEAFF. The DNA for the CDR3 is TGTGCCAGCAGCGGGGGACAGACCACTGAAGCTTTCTTT. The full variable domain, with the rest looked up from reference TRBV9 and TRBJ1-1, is DSGVTQTPKHLITATGQRVTLRCSPRSGDLSVYWYQQSLDQGLQFLIQYYNGEERAKGNILERFSAQQFPDLHSELNLSSLELGDSALYFCASSGGQTTEAFFGQGTRLTVV.

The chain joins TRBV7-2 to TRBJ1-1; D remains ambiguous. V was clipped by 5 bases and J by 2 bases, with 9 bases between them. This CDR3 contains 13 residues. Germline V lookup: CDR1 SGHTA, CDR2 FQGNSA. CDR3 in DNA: TGTGCCAGCAGCAATACAGTCAACACTGAAGCTTTCTTT. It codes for CASSNTVNTEAFF.

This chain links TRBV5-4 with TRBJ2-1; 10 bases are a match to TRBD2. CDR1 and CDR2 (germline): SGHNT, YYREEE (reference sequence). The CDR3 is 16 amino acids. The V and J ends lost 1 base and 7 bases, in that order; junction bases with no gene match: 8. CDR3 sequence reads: CASSLLRTSGSNEQFF. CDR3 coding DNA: TGTGCCAGCAGCTTGCTGAGGACTAGCGGATCGAATGAGCAGTTCTTC.

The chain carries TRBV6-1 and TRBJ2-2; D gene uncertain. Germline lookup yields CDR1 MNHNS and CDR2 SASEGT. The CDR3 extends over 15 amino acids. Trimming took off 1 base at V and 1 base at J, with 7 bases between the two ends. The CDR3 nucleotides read TGTGCCAGCAGTGAAGTGGCAGGGAACACCGGGGAGCTGTTTTTT. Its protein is CASSEVAGNTGELFF.

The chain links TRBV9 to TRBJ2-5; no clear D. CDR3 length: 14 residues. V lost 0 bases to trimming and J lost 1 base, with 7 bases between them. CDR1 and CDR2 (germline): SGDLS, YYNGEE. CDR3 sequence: CASSVGATQETQYF. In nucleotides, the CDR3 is TGTGCCAGCAGCGTAGGGGCCACCCAAGAGACCCAGTACTTC.

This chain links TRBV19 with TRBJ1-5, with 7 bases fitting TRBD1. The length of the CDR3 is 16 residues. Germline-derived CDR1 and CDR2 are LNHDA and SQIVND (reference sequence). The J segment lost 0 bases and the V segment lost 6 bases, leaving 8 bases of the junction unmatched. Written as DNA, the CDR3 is TGTGCCAGTAGGTGGACAGGATTATATAGCAATCAGCCCCAGCATTTT. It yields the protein CASRWTGLYSNQPQHF.

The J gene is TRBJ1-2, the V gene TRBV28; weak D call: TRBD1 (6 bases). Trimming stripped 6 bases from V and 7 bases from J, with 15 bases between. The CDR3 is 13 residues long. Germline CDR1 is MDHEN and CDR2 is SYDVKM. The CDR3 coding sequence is TGTGCCAGCAGCTTGCCCGGACAGATTGGCTACACCTTC. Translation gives CASSLPGQIGYTF.

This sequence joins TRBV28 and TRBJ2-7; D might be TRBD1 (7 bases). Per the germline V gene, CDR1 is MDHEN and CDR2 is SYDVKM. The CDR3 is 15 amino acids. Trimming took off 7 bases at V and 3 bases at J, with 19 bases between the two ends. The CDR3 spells CASNRGRGTIYEQYF. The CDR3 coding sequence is TGTGCCAGCAATAGGGGGCGCGGGACAATCTACGAGCAGTACTTC.

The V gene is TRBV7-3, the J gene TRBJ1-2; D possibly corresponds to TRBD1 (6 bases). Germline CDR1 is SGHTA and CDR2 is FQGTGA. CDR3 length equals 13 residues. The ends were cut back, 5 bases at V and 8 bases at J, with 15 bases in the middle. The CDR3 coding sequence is TGTGCCAGCAGCCTGGACAGAGCCGGCGGCTACACCTTC. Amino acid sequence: CASSLDRAGGYTF.

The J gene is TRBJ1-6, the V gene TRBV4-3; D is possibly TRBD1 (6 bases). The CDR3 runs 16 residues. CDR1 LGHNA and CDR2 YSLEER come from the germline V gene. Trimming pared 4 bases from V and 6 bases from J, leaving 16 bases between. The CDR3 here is CASSPRVETGNSPLHF. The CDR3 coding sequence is TGCGCCAGCAGCCCAAGAGTGGAGACAGGTAATTCACCCCTCCACTTT.

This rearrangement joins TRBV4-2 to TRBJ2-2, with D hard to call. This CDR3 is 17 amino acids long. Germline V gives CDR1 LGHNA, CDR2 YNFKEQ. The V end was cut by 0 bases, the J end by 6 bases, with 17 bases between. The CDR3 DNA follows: TGTGCCAGCAGCCAAGAACCGGCGGAGATGTTTGCCGGGGAGCTGTTTTTT. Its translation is CASSQEPAEMFAGELFF.

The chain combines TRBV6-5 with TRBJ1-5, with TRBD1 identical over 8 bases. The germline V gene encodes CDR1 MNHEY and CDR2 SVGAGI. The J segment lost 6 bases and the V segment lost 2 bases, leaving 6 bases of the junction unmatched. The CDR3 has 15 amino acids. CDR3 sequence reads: CASSYVAGGSQPQHF. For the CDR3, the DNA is TGTGCCAGCAGTTACGTTGCAGGGGGCAGTCAGCCCCAGCATTTT.

The CDR3 loop is CASSFLGEGGYTF. CDR3 in DNA: TGTGCCAGCAGCTTCCTCGGGGAAGGAGGCTACACCTTC. V usage is TRBV28 and J usage is TRBJ1-2; no definite D call. CDR1 MDHEN and CDR2 SYDVKM come from the germline V gene. The ends were cut back, 6 bases at V and 8 bases at J, with 16 bases in the middle. The CDR3 is 13 residues long.

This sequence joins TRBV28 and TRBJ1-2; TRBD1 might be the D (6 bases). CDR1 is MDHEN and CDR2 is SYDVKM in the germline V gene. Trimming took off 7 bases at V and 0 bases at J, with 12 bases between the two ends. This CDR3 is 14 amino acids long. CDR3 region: CASILQGSNYGYTF. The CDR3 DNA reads TGTGCCAGCATCCTACAGGGTTCTAACTATGGCTACACCTTC.

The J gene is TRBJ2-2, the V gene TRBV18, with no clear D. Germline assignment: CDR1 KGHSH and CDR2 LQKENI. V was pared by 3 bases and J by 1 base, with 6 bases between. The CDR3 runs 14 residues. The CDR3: CASSPSGNTGELFF. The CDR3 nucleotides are TGTGCCAGCTCACCGTCTGGGAACACCGGGGAGCTGTTTTTT.

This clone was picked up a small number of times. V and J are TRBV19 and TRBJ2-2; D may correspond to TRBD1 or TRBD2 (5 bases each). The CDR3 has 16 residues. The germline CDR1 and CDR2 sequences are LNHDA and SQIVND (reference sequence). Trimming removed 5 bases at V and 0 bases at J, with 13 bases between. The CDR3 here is CASSRLGRTNTGELFF. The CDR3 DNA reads TGTGCCAGTAGTCGCCTGGGACGGACGAACACCGGGGAGCTGTTTTTT.